Following are 17 T cell receptor beta chains from one sample sequenced in a study of blood T cell repertoires in COVID-19. Sequencing was performed with immunoSEQ multiplex PCR; in TCRdb, only in-frame clones are kept and a portion is missing. The sample lists about 120,000 clones; more than 60% were seen once. Sequences were obtained from peripheral blood. The receptor set was obtained from a man between 65 and 80 years old with acute or convalescent COVID-19.

The J gene is TRBJ1-5, the V gene TRBV28; D might be TRBD1 (6 bases). CDR3 length: 15 amino acids. V was shortened by 3 bases and J by 0 bases, with 9 bases between the two germline ends. From germline, CDR1 is MDHEN and CDR2 SYDVKM. CDR3 coding DNA: TGTGCCAGCAGTTTGGGGACACTTAGCAATCAGCCCCAGCATTTT. It encodes CASSLGTLSNQPQHF.

The genes are TRBV11-2 and TRBJ2-2, with TRBD1 matching 10 bases. Germline CDR1 is SGHAT and CDR2 is FQNNGV. The CDR3 sequence is 15 residues long. Trimming removed 6 bases from V and 9 bases from J; junction bases left unmatched: 10. CDR3 loop: CASSRPGQGIRELFF. CDR3 nucleotide sequence: TGTGCCAGCAGTCGGCCGGGACAGGGGATCCGGGAGCTGTTTTTT.

The rearrangement uses TRBV27 and TRBJ1-2, with TRBD1 identical over 10 bases. The V and J ends lost 6 bases and 6 bases, in that order; junction bases with no gene match: 10. The CDR3 sequence is 15 residues long. Germline V gene lookup returns CDR1 MNHEY and CDR2 SMNVEV (reference sequence). CDR3 region: CASRRPGQGRHGYTF. The CDR3 coding sequence is TGTGCCAGCAGGCGACCGGGACAGGGGAGACATGGCTACACCTTC.

This sequence joins TRBV6-2 or TRBV6-3 and TRBJ2-7; 7 nucleotides align to TRBD2. This CDR3 contains 18 residues. V gave up 5 bases and J gave up 5 bases; unmatched junction bases: 21. In germline, CDR1 is MNHEY, CDR2 SVGEGT. The CDR3 DNA sequence: TGTGCCAGCAGTCGTCGATCCAGTGGGGTTAGGACTAGAAACGAGCAGTACTTC. As protein: CASSRRSSGVRTRNEQYF.

V and J are TRBV7-6 and TRBJ1-2; possibly TRBD1 for D (5 bases). The CDR3 extends over 15 amino acids. The germline V gene has CDR1 SGHVS and CDR2 FNYEAQ. The V and J ends lost 0 bases and 7 bases respectively, with 15 bases between them. For the CDR3, the DNA is TGTGCCAGCAGCTTAGCTGGGCAGGGTCTGGCTGGCTACACCTTC. The encoded protein is CASSLAGQGLAGYTF.

The chain couples TRBV23-1 to TRBJ1-1; TRBD1 is a possible D gene (5 bases). TRBV23-1 is an ORF, and what it does is uncertain. V was shortened by 9 bases and J by 3 bases, with 23 bases between the two germline ends. The CDR3 runs 16 residues. The CDR3 bases are TGCGCCAGGAACACCGGGACTTCGAACCTTGACACTGAAGCTTTCTTT. The encoded protein is CARNTGTSNLDTEAFF.

The V gene is TRBV2, the J gene TRBJ1-1; D may be TRBD1 (6 bases). Trimming left V 6 bases short and J 8 bases short, with 10 bases between. The germline CDR1 and CDR2 sequences are SNHLY and FYNNEI. The CDR3 has 11 residues. CDR3 DNA: TGTGCCAGCAGGATTACAGGGGAAGCTTTCTTT. Protein sequence: CASRITGEAFF.

The DNA for the CDR3 is TGTGCCAGTACCCCAGGCAGTATAGGTAATCAGCCCCAGCATTTT. Its translation is CASTPGSIGNQPQHF. The rearrangement uses TRBV19 and TRBJ1-5; D uncertain. The CDR3 consists of 15 residues. Trimming stripped 7 bases from V and 4 bases from J, with 17 bases between. Germline-derived CDR1 and CDR2 are LNHDA and SQIVND (reference sequence).

This chain links TRBV10-1 with TRBJ1-2; 9 nucleotides agree with TRBD1. This CDR3 contains 17 residues. Trimming took 10 bases from V and 4 from J; bases not matched to a gene: 19. CDR1 is WNHNN and CDR2 is SYGVQD in the germline V gene (reference sequence). For the CDR3, the DNA is TGCGCCAACGGGACAGGGAACGGTCTCAAACGCGCCTATGGCTACACCTTC. Its translation is CANGTGNGLKRAYGYTF.

The rearrangement links TRBV5-1 to TRBJ1-5; 8 positions match TRBD1. Germline CDR1 and CDR2: SGHRS and YFSETQ. This CDR3 contains 13 residues. V lost 2 bases and J lost 6; bases outside the gene matches: 1. CDR3 nucleotides: TGCGCCAGCAGCTTACAGGGGGGTCAGCCCCAGCATTTT. As protein: CASSLQGGQPQHF.

The chain is built from TRBV5-6 and TRBJ2-2, with 8 bases that match TRBD1. With V trimmed by 2 bases and J by 1 base, 4 bases remained unmatched. The CDR3 sequence is 16 residues long. Germline V CDR1 and CDR2: SGHDT, YYEEEE. The CDR3 DNA reads TGTGCCAGCAGCTTTGACAGGGGCCTGAACACCGGGGAGCTGTTTTTT. Its translation: CASSFDRGLNTGELFF.

The genes are TRBV19 and TRBJ1-2; 9 bases fit TRBD1. The V segment lost 4 bases and the J segment 4 bases; nucleotides outside the gene matches: 7. Germline V CDR1 and CDR2: LNHDA, SQIVND (reference sequence). This CDR3 is 15 amino acids long. In nucleotides, the CDR3 is TGTGCCAGTAGTAGGGGGACAGGGTCCCCCTATGGCTACACCTTC. Its protein product is CASSRGTGSPYGYTF.

This clone was seen only once. The V gene is TRBV7-9, the J gene TRBJ1-1; 8 nucleotides align to TRBD1. With 2 bases clipped from V and 11 bases from J, the junction kept 13 bases outside the gene matches. The germline V gene has CDR1 SEHNR and CDR2 FQNEAQ (reference sequence). The CDR3 has 15 residues. The CDR3 is CASSLTGRGPLVAFF. The CDR3 coding sequence is TGTGCCAGCAGCTTAACAGGCAGGGGGCCATTGGTGGCTTTCTTT.

The chain joins TRBV4-3 to TRBJ1-2; D unclear. The germline V gene has CDR1 LGHNA and CDR2 YSLEER. The CDR3 totals 15 residues. V lost 3 bases and J 2 bases, leaving 13 bases between the germline ends. CDR3 protein: CASSHTPGVNYGYTF. In DNA form, the CDR3 reads TGCGCCAGCAGCCACACCCCGGGTGTCAACTATGGCTACACCTTC.

As DNA, the CDR3 is TGTGCCATCAGTGAGGCAGACTCTGGGGCCAACGTCCTGACTTTC. Protein product: CAISEADSGANVLTF. This chain links TRBV10-3 with TRBJ2-6; D is ambiguous. The CDR3 is 15 residues long. V lost 2 bases and J 0 bases, leaving 5 bases between the germline ends. The V gene's germline CDR1 is ENHRY and CDR2 SYGVKD.

The rearrangement joins TRBV5-6 to TRBJ1-3, with TRBD1 identical over 7 bases. V was pared by 1 base and J by 7 bases, with 5 bases of the junction left unmatched. CDR1 is SGHDT and CDR2 is YYEEEE in the germline V gene. CDR3 length: 14 amino acids. CDR3 sequence: CASSLTGVWNTIYF. In DNA, the CDR3 is TGTGCCAGCAGCTTGACAGGGGTATGGAACACCATATATTTT.

This chain uses TRBV25-1 with TRBJ2-5, with D perhaps TRBD1 (7 bases). The CDR3 totals 14 residues. Between the trimmed V and J ends, which lost 4 bases and 4 bases, there was a span of 13 bases. Germline-derived CDR1 and CDR2 are MGHDK and SYGVNS. In DNA, the CDR3 is TGTGCCAGCAGTGTTTACAGGGGAGGAGAGACCCAGTACTTC. Its translation: CASSVYRGGETQYF.